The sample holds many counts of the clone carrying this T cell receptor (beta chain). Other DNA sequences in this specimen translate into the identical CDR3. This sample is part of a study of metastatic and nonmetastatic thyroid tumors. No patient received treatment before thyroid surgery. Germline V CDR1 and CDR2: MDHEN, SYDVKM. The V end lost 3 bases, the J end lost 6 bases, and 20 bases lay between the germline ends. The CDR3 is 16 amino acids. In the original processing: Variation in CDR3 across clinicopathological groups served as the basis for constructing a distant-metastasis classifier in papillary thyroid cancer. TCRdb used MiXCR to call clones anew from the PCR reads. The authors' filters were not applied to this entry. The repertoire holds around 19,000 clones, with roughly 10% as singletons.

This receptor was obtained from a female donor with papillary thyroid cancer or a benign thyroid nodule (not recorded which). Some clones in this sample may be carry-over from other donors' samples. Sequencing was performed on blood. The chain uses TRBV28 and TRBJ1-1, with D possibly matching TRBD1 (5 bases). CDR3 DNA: TGTGCCAGCAGTTTCTGGCGGGTTCGGCGAGGGGCTGAAGCTTTCTTT. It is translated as CASSFWRVRRGAEAFF.